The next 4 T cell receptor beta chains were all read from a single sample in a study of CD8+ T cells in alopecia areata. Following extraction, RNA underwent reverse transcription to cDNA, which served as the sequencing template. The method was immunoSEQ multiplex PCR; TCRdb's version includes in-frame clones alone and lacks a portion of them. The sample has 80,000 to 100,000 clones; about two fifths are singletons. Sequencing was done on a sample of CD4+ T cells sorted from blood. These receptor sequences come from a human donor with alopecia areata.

The CDR3 spells CASSLVRGTQPQHF. CDR3 in DNA: TGTGCCAGCAGCTTGGTTCGGGGAACTCAGCCCCAGCATTTT. The V gene is TRBV5-8, the J gene TRBJ1-5, with D unclear. The CDR3 has 14 amino acids. The germline V gene encodes CDR1 SGHTS and CDR2 YDEGEE. V was trimmed by 0 bases and J by 6 bases, leaving 10 bases between them.

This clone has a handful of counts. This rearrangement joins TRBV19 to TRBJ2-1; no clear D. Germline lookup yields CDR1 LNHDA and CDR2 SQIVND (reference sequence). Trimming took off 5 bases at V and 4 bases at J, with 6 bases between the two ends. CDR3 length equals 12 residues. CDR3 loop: CASSGRYNEQFF. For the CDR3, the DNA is TGTGCCAGTAGTGGCAGGTACAATGAGCAGTTCTTC.

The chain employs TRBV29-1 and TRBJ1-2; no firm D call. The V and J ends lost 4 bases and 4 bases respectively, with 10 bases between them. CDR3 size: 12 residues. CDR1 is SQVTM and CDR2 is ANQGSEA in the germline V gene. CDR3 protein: CSVARGSYGYTF. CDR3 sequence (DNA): TGCAGCGTTGCTCGGGGTTCCTATGGCTACACCTTC.

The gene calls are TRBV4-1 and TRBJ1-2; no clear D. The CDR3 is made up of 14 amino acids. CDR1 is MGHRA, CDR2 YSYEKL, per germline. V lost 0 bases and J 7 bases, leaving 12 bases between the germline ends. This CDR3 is CASSQDLGFSGYTF. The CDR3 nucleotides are TGCGCCAGCAGCCAAGATTTGGGTTTTAGTGGCTACACCTTC.